This T cell receptor beta chain was profiled in a study of control samples from healthy donors and cancer patients. Assay used: immunoSEQ multiplex PCR; TCRdb lists only in-frame clones, some missing. Of fewer than 100,000 clones listed, more than 75% were seen once; the top ten hold roughly 2%. This CDR3 is 15 amino acids long. CDR1 and CDR2 (germline): SGHNT, YENEEA. Deletions cut 3 bases from V and 2 bases from J, with 12 bases between. The receptor was derived from a man between 60 and 70 years old in good health. V and J are TRBV11-3 and TRBJ2-3, with D tentatively TRBD2 (5 bases). Sequencing used blood. The CDR3 bases are TGTGCCAGCAGCTTTGGAGCGGAGAACACAGATACGCAGTATTTT. Translated: CASSFGAENTDTQYF.